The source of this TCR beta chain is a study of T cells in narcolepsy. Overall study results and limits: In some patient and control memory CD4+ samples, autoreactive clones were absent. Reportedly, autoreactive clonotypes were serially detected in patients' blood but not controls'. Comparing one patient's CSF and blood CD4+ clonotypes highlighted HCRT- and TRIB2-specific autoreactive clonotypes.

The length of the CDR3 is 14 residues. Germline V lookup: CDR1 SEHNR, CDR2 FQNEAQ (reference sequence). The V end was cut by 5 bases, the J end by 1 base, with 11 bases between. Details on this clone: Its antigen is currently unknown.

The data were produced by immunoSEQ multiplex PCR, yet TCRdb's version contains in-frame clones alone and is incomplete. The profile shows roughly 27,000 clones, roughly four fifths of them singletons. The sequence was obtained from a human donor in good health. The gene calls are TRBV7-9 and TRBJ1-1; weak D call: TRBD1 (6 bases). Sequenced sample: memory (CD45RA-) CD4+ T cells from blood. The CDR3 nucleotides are TGTGCCAGCAGCCTGATACAGGGGAACACTGAAGCTTTCTTT. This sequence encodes CASSLIQGNTEAFF.